This TCR beta chain is from a study of blood T cell repertoires in COVID-19. About the study: Samples of COVID-19 (acute and convalescent) were obtained from the United States, Italy and Spain. Sources were T cells, B-cell-depleted T cells, or PBMCs; the material itself was cDNA or gDNA.

As originally analysed: Estimation of nucleated cell counts relied on the amplification of reference gene primers. Sequencing used immunoSEQ multiplex PCR; TCRdb keeps in-frame clones, though not all of them. That table furnishes V, J and clone size, whereas the DNA furnished D and trimming. Among approximately 150,000 clones listed, approximately 87% were seen once. This clone was seen just once. The sample taken for sequencing was peripheral blood. The source is a man in his 70s with active COVID-19.

The CDR3 reads CASSLTAQYGYTF. The CDR3, as DNA: TGTGCCAGCAGTCTGACAGCTCAGTATGGCTACACCTTC. This chain uses TRBV6-5 with TRBJ1-2; a weak D match, TRBD1 (5 bases). Trimming shortened V by 5 bases and J by 5 bases, and 12 bases separated the two germline ends. The CDR3 has 13 amino acids. CDR1 is MNHEY and CDR2 is SVGAGI in the germline V gene.